This T cell receptor beta chain derives from a study of regulatory T cells in long-lasting Graves disease. Study conclusions and caveats: Lower TCR diversity characterized persistent Graves' patients relative to newly diagnosed patients.

HTBI primers from iRepertoire and Arm-PCR of CDR3 regions yielded the TCR beta libraries. Authors' data handling: Spanning all samples, the identified segments comprised 60 to 70 TRBV and more than 11 TRBJ. Using its own MiXCR run on the multiplex PCR reads, TCRdb lists one record per CDR3 protein. The V and J calls and clone size come from TCRdb's table, not from the authors' own analysis. The sample contains about 420,000 distinct CDR3 sequences, about a sixth of which appear only once. V shed 10 bases and J shed 3 bases, with 18 bases lying between them. This CDR3 has 14 residues. CDR1 is SGHAT and CDR2 is FQNNGV in the germline V gene. This clonotype was detected ten times or more. Its antigen is as yet unknown. As to time point: newly diagnosed GD, antithyroid drugs for less than 3 months. Preparation of the TCR library used RNA extracted from PBMCs. The sample was also linked to a second study, of T cells in Graves' hyperthyroidism and ophthalmopathy. That paper states: Exclusion of patients followed from uncontrolled infection, other autoimmune disease, pregnancy or lactation. In simple terms, a model built on 13 V-J features told ophthalmopathy apart from stable hyperthyroidism.

Sequenced material: peripheral blood mononuclear cells (PBMCs), taken at new diagnosis, from a patient treated with antithyroid drugs. The receptor comes from a woman younger than 35 with Graves disease. V is TRBV11-2 and J is TRBJ2-5; D may match TRBD1 or TRBD2 (5 bases each). CDR3: CATDPGPWKETQYF. The CDR3 DNA follows: TGTGCCACCGACCCGGGACCGTGGAAAGAGACCCAGTACTTC.